This T cell receptor (beta chain) comes out of a study of T-cell memory formation after mild COVID-19. The study's findings and limits: CM and EM subsets held most contracting CD4+ clones; EMRA held CD8+ ones.

TCR alpha and TCR beta cDNA libraries carrying sample barcodes and UMIs came from 5'RACE with constant-segment primers. TCRdb used MiXCR to reprocess the 5' RACE reads, holding one entry per CDR3 protein. The table shows about 610,000 distinct CDR3 sequences, with 17% occurring only once. As concerns this clonotype: Antigen: not known.

The V end lost 0 bases, the J end lost 4 bases, and 10 bases lay between the germline ends. CDR3 length: 15 residues. The germline V gene has CDR1 LGHNA and CDR2 YSLEER. The source of this sequence is an adult woman who had mild COVID-19 (a few samples of this study predate the infection). Cell type and time point are not known. The gene calls are TRBV4-3 and TRBJ2-1, with D tentatively TRBD2 (6 bases). Sequencing used PBMCs or a T cell subset sorted from them (not recorded which). This chain's CDR3 is CASSQDWGVYNEQFF. CDR3 in DNA: TGCGCCAGCAGCCAAGACTGGGGGGTATACAATGAGCAGTTCTTC.